This T cell receptor (beta chain) was retrieved from a study of OX40 agonist ivuxolimab in advanced cancers. As for the study in general: Partial responses were seen in three patients, one with hepatocellular carcinoma and two with cutaneous melanoma. Points from the study as a whole: Both blood CD4+ and CD8+ T cells showed clonal growth by week 6 at 0.1 to 3.0 mg/kg. On average, CD8+ T cells showed a greater number of expanded clones than CD4+.

Assay used: immunoSEQ multiplex PCR; TCRdb lists only in-frame clones, some missing. The sample has about 86,000 clones, around nine tenths seen once; the top ten hold 1.4% to 1.5%. The investigators sampled blood at baseline, at cycle 4 day 1, and at cycle 7 day 1. The V gene's germline CDR1 is SGHRS and CDR2 YFSETQ. V was cut by 1 base and J by 3 bases, with 14 bases left in between. The CDR3 consists of 15 residues. Note on this clone: Its cognate antigen is unknown.

Sequenced material: CD4+ or CD8+ T cells sorted from blood, taken in a trial of the OX40 agonist ivuxolimab. This clonotype originated in an adult with an advanced solid tumor such as melanoma, head and neck, liver or kidney cancer. The chain joins TRBV5-1 to TRBJ2-7, with D possibly being TRBD1 or TRBD2 (6 bases each). DNA of the CDR3: TGCGCCAGCAGCTTGAGGGGGGTTAGGGACTACGAGCAGTACTTC. This translates into CASSLRGVRDYEQYF.